This entry lists 22 T cell receptor beta chains sequenced from one sample in a study of T cell changes during pregnancy in multiple sclerosis. Generated by immunoSEQ multiplex PCR, the TCRdb table keeps only in-frame clones and is missing some. The sample shows about 34,000 clones, 90% of them seen only once. The sample consisted of CD8+ T cells from peripheral blood mononuclear cells, taken before pregnancy. These TCRs come from a female donor with multiple sclerosis, enrolled in a pregnancy study.

The V gene is TRBV2, the J gene TRBJ1-2; 11 bases line up with TRBD1. Germline V gives CDR1 SNHLY, CDR2 FYNNEI. The CDR3 loop spans 12 amino acids. The J segment lost 8 bases and the V segment lost 10 bases, leaving 6 bases of the junction unmatched. CDR3 coding DNA: TGTGCCAACTCGGGACAGGGGGGCGGCTACACCTTC. Amino acid sequence: CANSGQGGGYTF.

The rearrangement joins TRBV27 to TRBJ2-2; maybe TRBD1 (5 bases). The CDR3 loop spans 14 amino acids. The V gene lost 8 bases and the J gene lost 7 bases, with 17 bases spanning the gap. Germline V lookup: CDR1 MNHEY, CDR2 SMNVEV (reference sequence). CDR3 residues: CASSVSGIHGELFF. For the CDR3, the DNA is TGTGCCAGCTCGGTCTCAGGGATCCACGGGGAGCTGTTTTTT.

J is TRBJ2-7 and V is TRBV2; 10 bases are shared with TRBD1. Germline loops: CDR1 SNHLY, CDR2 FYNNEI. Trimming cost V 5 bases and J 4 bases; bases outside gene matches: 8. The CDR3 contains 15 residues. In DNA form, the CDR3 reads TGTGCCAGCAGTACCTGGACAGGGGGAGGGTACGAGCAGTACTTC. This encodes CASSTWTGGGYEQYF. Filled out from reference TRBV2 and TRBJ2-7, the complete variable domain reads EPEVTQTPSHQVTQMGQEVILRCVPISNHLYFYWYRQILGQKVEFLVSFYNNEISEKSEIFDDQFSVERPDGSNFTLKIRSTKLEDSAMYFCASSTWTGGGYEQYFGPGTRLTVT.

This rearrangement joins TRBV6-1 to TRBJ1-2; possible D gene TRBD1, 5 bases. With 6 bases removed from V and 8 bases from J, the gap between germline ends came to 22 bases. The germline V gene encodes CDR1 MNHNS and CDR2 SASEGT. The CDR3 spans 15 residues. The CDR3 sequence is CASSPSVGGLWGYTF. CDR3 coding DNA: TGTGCCAGCAGCCCATCGGTTGGGGGGTTGTGGGGCTACACCTTC.

The CDR3 loop reads CASSMSPSYGYTF. The CDR3, as DNA: TGTGCCAGTAGTATGAGTCCGTCTTATGGCTACACCTTC. The chain has TRBV19 and TRBJ1-2; D is undetermined. The CDR3 is 13 residues long. Germline loops: CDR1 LNHDA, CDR2 SQIVND (reference sequence). Trimming removed 3 bases at V and 5 bases at J, with 10 bases between. Full variable domain (outside the CDR3, taken from reference TRBV19 and TRBJ1-2): DGGITQSPKYLFRKEGQNVTLSCEQNLNHDAMYWYRQDPGQGLRLIYYSQIVNDFQKGDIAEGYSVSREKKESFPLTVTSAQKNPTAFYLCASSMSPSYGYTFGSGTRLTVV.

V gene TRBV6-8 combines with J gene TRBJ2-7; 10 nucleotides line up with TRBD1. Germline CDR1 MNHGY, CDR2 SAAAGT. The CDR3 is 15 residues long. V shed 6 bases and J 5 bases; nucleotides not matched to a gene: 10. CDR3 in DNA: TGTGCCAGCAGCAGACAGGGGGCAAGTAGGGACGAGCAGTACTTC. It encodes CASSRQGASRDEQYF.

The V call is TRBV4-1, the J call TRBJ1-1; weak D call: TRBD1 (5 bases). The CDR3 is 15 residues long. Trimming shortened V by 0 bases and J by 5 bases, and 13 bases separated the two germline ends. CDR1 is MGHRA and CDR2 is YSYEKL in the germline V gene. CDR3 coding DNA: TGCGCCAGCAGCCAAGAATCGACAGTACAGACTGAAGCTTTCTTT. Translating gives CASSQESTVQTEAFF.

This clone came up once. The J gene is TRBJ1-1, the V gene TRBV7-6; D gene ambiguous. This CDR3 contains 15 residues. The V and J ends lost 1 base and 0 bases respectively, with 9 bases between them. The V gene's germline CDR1 is SGHVS and CDR2 FNYEAQ. CDR3 DNA sequence: TGTGCCAGCAGCTTAGAACCAACTATGAACACTGAAGCTTTCTTT. Its translation: CASSLEPTMNTEAFF. Filled out from reference TRBV7-6 and TRBJ1-1, the complete variable domain reads GAGVSQSPRYKVTKRGQDVALRCDPISGHVSLYWYRQALGQGPEFLTYFNYEAQQDKSGLPNDRFSAERPEGSISTLTIQRTEQRDSAMYRCASSLEPTMNTEAFFGQGTRLTVV.

The rearrangement joins TRBV4-1 to TRBJ2-7; TRBD2 agrees at 9 bases. The ends lost 3 bases at V and 11 bases at J; junction bases unmatched: 20. The CDR3 extends over 17 amino acids. CDR1 is MGHRA and CDR2 is YSYEKL in the germline V gene. The chain's CDR3 is CASSQSIPGLAQQDEYF. The CDR3, as DNA: TGCGCCAGCAGCCAGAGCATACCGGGACTAGCCCAGCAAGATGAGTACTTC.

The chain carries TRBV6-1 and TRBJ2-7; a weak D match, TRBD1 (5 bases). CDR3 length: 14 residues. The V end lost 4 bases, the J end lost 4 bases, and 14 bases lay between the germline ends. CDR1 is MNHNS, CDR2 SASEGT, per germline. In nucleotides, the CDR3 is TGTGCCAGCAGTGCGACGACAGATTATTACGAGCAGTACTTC. Residues: CASSATTDYYEQYF.

The chain employs TRBV12-5 and TRBJ2-1; TRBD1 aligns across 8 bases. This CDR3 is built from 16 residues. Germline CDR1 and CDR2: LGHNT and FRNRAP. V was clipped by 5 bases and J by 5 bases; unmatched bases: 11. The CDR3 is CASGAGGPTGNNEQFF. The CDR3 DNA reads TGTGCTAGTGGTGCAGGGGGCCCCACAGGGAACAATGAGCAGTTCTTC.

V is TRBV11-2 and J is TRBJ1-4; D unresolved. CDR1 and CDR2 from the germline V gene are SGHAT and FQNNGV. The CDR3 extends over 17 amino acids. Trimming removed 1 base from V and 4 bases from J, with 16 bases in between. The CDR3 sequence is CASSLASGLSLNEKLFF. CDR3 coding DNA: TGTGCCAGCAGCTTAGCGTCTGGTCTCTCACTTAATGAAAAACTGTTTTTT.

This clone was seen once. This chain uses TRBV6-6 with TRBJ2-7; 7 bases match TRBD1. Germline CDR1 reads MNHNY; CDR2 reads SVGAGI (reference sequence). CDR3 size: 13 residues. V lost 5 bases and J lost 3; bases outside the gene matches: 4. CDR3 sequence reads: CASSPGQVYEQYF. The CDR3 DNA sequence: TGTGCCAGCAGTCCCGGACAGGTCTACGAGCAGTACTTC.

The chain is built from TRBV27 and TRBJ1-2; 10 bases line up with TRBD1. The CDR3 extends over 14 amino acids. Germline V lookup: CDR1 MNHEY, CDR2 SMNVEV (reference sequence). V trimming: 5 bases; J trimming: 10 bases; junction bases outside the gene matches: 10. The CDR3 sequence is CASSVRQGASTYTF. CDR3 sequence (DNA): TGTGCCAGCAGTGTACGACAGGGGGCCTCTACCTACACCTTC.

J is TRBJ1-5 and V is TRBV6-4; 7 positions match TRBD1. Trimming removed 0 bases from V and 7 bases from J; junction bases left unmatched: 9. The CDR3 length is 16 residues. CDR1 and CDR2 (germline): MRHNA, SNTAGT. The DNA for the CDR3 is TGTGCCAGCAGTGACTCAGCGGCAGGGGGAAGCCAGCCCCAGCATTTT. Translated, it gives CASSDSAAGGSQPQHF.

This chain connects TRBV19 to TRBJ2-1; D perhaps matches TRBD1 (5 bases). With 5 bases removed from V and 3 bases from J, the gap between germline ends came to 11 bases. The CDR3 contains 14 residues. Germline loops: CDR1 LNHDA, CDR2 SQIVND (reference sequence). CDR3 sequence reads: CASSPDSYYNEQFF. The CDR3 DNA sequence: TGTGCCAGTAGTCCAGACAGCTACTACAATGAGCAGTTCTTC.

This clone was counted a single time. This chain links TRBV7-7 with TRBJ2-1, with 9 nucleotides matching TRBD1. Germline lookup yields CDR1 SSHAT and CDR2 FNYEAQ (reference sequence). The CDR3 is 12 residues long. J gave up 7 bases and V 5 bases, and 0 bases lay outside the gene matches. For the CDR3, the DNA is TGTGCCAGCAGCGGACAGGGGAATGAGCAGTTCTTC. Protein: CASSGQGNEQFF.

The chain recombines TRBV30 with TRBJ1-5; D gene unclear. The CDR3 has 12 amino acids. The germline CDR1 and CDR2 sequences are GTSNPN and SVGIG (reference sequence). V lost 0 bases, J lost 6 bases, and 6 bases lay in between. CDR3: CAWSVLSQPQHF. The CDR3 nucleotides are TGTGCCTGGAGTGTACTTTCTCAGCCCCAGCATTTT.

The chain couples TRBV7-9 to TRBJ2-7; TRBD1 is a possible D gene (6 bases). Per germline, CDR1 SEHNR and CDR2 FQNEAQ (reference sequence). Trimming pared 6 bases from V and 2 bases from J, leaving 14 bases between. This CDR3 is 14 amino acids long. The chain's CDR3 is CASSPRTAAYEQYF. The CDR3 DNA reads as TGTGCCAGCAGTCCCCGGACAGCGGCCTACGAGCAGTACTTC.

This clone was counted a single time. CDR3 residues: CASSPLAGGTDTQYF. For the CDR3, the DNA is TGTGCCAGCAGCCCATTAGCGGGAGGCACAGATACGCAGTATTTT. This chain uses TRBV4-2 with TRBJ2-3; 9 bases are shared with TRBD2. The CDR3 is 15 amino acids. Germline V gene lookup returns CDR1 LGHNA and CDR2 YNFKEQ. V lost 4 bases and J lost 1; bases outside the gene matches: 3.

The rearrangement uses TRBV25-1 and TRBJ2-7; D remains unclear. There are 11 residues in the CDR3. Trimming removed 8 bases at V and 11 bases at J, with 16 bases between. Germline lookup yields CDR1 MGHDK and CDR2 SYGVNS. DNA for the CDR3: TGTGCCAGCGGGCCTCCCCAGATTAAGTACTTC. It translates to CASGPPQIKYF.

The CDR3 sequence: CASSLGQGRSYEQYF. For the CDR3, the DNA is TGTGCCAGCAGCCTCGGACAGGGACGATCCTACGAGCAGTACTTC. The chain couples TRBV5-4 to TRBJ2-7, with TRBD1 matching 8 bases. The V gene's germline CDR1 is SGHNT and CDR2 YYREEE (reference sequence). The CDR3 runs 15 residues. J gave up 1 base and V 4 bases, and 7 bases lay outside the gene matches.